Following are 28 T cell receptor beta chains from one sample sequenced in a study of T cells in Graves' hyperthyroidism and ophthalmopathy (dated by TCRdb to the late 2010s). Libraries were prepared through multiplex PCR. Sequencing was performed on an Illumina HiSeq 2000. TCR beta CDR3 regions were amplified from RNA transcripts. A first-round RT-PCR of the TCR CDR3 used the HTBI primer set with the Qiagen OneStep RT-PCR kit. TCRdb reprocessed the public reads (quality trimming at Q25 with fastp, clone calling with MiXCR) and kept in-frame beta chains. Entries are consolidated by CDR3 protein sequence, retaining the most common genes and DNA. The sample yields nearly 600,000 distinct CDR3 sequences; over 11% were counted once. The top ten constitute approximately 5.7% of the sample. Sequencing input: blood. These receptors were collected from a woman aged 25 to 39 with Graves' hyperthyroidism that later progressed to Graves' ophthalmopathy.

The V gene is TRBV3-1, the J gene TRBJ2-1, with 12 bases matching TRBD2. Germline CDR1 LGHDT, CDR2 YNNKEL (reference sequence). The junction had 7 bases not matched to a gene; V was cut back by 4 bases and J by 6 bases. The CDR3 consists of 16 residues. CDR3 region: CASSPMGTSGRNEQFF. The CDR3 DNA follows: TGTGCCAGCAGCCCAATGGGGACTAGCGGGCGCAATGAGCAGTTCTTC.

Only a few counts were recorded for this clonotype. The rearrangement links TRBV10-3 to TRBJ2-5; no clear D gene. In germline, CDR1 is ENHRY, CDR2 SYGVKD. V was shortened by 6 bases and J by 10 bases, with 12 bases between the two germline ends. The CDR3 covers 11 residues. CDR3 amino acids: CAISPGWNQYF. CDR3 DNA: TGTGCCATCAGCCCCGGTTGGAACCAGTACTTC.

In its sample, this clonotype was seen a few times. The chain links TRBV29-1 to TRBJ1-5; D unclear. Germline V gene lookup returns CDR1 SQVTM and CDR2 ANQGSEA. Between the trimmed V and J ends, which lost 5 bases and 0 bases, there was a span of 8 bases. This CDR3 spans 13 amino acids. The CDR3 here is CSVQVDSNQPQHF. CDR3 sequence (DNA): TGCAGCGTTCAGGTGGATAGCAATCAGCCCCAGCATTTT.

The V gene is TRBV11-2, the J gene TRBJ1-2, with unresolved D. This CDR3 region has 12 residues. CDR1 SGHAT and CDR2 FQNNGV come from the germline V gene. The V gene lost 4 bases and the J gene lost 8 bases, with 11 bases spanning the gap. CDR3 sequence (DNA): TGTGCCAGCAGCTCATCGTTAGGGGGCTACACCTTC. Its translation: CASSSSLGGYTF.

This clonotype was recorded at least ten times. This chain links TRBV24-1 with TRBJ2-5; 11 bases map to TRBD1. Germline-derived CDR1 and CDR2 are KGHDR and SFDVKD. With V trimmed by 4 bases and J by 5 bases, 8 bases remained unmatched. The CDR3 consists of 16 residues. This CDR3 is CATSEGTGGDQETQYF. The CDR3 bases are TGTGCCACCAGTGAAGGGACAGGGGGAGATCAGGAGACCCAGTACTTC.

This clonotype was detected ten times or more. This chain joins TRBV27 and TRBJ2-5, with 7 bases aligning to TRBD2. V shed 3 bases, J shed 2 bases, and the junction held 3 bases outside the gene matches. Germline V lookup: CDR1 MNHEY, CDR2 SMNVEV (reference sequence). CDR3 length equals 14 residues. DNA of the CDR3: TGTGCCAGCAGTTTGCTAGCGGAACAAGAGACCCAGTACTTC. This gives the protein CASSLLAEQETQYF.

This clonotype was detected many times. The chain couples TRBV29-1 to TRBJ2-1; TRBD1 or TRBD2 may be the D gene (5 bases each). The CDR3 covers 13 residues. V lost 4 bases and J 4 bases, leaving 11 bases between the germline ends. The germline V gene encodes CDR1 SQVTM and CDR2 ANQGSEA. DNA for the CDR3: TGCAGCGTTGTGGTCAGGGAGTACAATGAGCAGTTCTTC. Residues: CSVVVREYNEQFF.

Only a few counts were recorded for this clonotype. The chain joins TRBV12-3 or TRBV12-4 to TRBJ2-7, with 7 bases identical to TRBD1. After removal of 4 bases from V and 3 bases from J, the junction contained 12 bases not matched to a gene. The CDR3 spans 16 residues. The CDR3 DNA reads TGTGCCAGCAGTTCACCCCGGGACAGTGGAGTCTACGAGCAGTACTTC. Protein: CASSSPRDSGVYEQYF.

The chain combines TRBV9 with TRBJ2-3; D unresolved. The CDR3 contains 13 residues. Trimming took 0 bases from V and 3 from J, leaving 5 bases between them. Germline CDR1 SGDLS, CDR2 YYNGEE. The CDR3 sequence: CASSVVTTDTQYF. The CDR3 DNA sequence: TGTGCCAGCAGCGTAGTGACAACAGATACGCAGTATTTT.

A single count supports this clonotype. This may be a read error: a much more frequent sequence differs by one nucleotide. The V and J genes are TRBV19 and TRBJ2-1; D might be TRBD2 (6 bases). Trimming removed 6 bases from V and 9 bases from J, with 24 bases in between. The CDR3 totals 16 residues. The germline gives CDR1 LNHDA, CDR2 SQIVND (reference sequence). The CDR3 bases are TGTGCCAGTAGAATCGAGTCCGGGAGCTGGTGGAGTGAGCAGTTCTTC. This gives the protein CASRIESGSWWSEQFF.

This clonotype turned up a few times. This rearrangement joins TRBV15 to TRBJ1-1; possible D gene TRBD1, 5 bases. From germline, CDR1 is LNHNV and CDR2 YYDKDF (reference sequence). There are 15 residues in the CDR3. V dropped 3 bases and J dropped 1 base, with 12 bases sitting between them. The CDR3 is CATSRGGSGNTEAFF. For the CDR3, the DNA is TGTGCCACCAGCAGGGGGGGGAGCGGGAACACTGAAGCTTTCTTT.

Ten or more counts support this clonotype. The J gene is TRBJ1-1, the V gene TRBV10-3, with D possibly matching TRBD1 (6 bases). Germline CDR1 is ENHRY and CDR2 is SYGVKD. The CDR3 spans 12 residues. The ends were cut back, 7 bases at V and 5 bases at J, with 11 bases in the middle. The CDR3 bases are TGTGCCATCACAACAGGGAGTACTGAAGCTTTCTTT. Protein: CAITTGSTEAFF.

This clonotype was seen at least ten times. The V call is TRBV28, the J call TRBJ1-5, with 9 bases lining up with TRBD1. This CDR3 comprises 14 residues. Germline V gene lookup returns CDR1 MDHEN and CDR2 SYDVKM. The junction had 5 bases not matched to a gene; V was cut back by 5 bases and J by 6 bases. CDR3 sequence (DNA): TGTGCCAGCAGTCTTGGACAGGGGCTTCAGCCCCAGCATTTT. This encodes CASSLGQGLQPQHF. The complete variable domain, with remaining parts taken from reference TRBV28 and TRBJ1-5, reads DVKVTQSSRYLVKRTGEKVFLECVQDMDHENMFWYRQDPGLGLRLIYFSYDVKMKEKGDIPEGYSVSREKKERFSLILESASTNQTSMYLCASSLGQGLQPQHFGDGTRLSIL.

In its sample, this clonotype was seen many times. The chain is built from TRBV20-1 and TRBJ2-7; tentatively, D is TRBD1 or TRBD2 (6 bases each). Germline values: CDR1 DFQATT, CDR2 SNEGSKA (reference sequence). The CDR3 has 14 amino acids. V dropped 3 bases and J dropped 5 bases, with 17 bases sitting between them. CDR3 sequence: CSASYRVGEDEQYF. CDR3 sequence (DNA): TGCAGTGCTAGCTACAGGGTGGGGGAGGACGAGCAGTACTTC.

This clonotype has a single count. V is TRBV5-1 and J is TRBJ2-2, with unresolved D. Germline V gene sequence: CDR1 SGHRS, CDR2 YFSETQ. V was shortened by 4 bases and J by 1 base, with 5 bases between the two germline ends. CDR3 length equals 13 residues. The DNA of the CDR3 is TGCGCCAGCAGCACTCAGAACACCGGGGAGCTGTTTTTT. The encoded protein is CASSTQNTGELFF.

CDR3 region: CAISESVREFNYGYTF. For the CDR3, the DNA is TGTGCCATCAGTGAGTCGGTTAGGGAGTTTAACTATGGCTACACCTTC. This chain links TRBV10-3 with TRBJ1-2; D not certain. This CDR3 has 16 amino acids. V was clipped by 0 bases and J by 1 base, with 12 bases between them. The germline CDR1 and CDR2 sequences are ENHRY and SYGVKD.

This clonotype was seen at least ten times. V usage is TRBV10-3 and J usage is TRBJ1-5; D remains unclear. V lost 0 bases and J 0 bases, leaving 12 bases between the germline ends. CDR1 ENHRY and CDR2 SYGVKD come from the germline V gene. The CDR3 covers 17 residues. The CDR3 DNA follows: TGTGCCATCAGTGAGTCGGTGTGGCCATATAGCAATCAGCCCCAGCATTTT. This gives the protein CAISESVWPYSNQPQHF.

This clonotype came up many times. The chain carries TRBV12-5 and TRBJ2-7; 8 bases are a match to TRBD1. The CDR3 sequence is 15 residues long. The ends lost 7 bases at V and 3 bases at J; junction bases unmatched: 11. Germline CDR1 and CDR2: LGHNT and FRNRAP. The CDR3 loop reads CASADTQGASYEQYF. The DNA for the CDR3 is TGTGCTAGTGCCGACACTCAGGGGGCTAGCTACGAGCAGTACTTC. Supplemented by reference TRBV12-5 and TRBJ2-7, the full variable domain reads DARVTQTPRHKVTEMGQEVTMRCQPILGHNTVFWYRQTMMQGLELLAYFRNRAPLDDSGMPKDRFSAEMPDATLATLKIQPSEPRDSAVYFCASADTQGASYEQYFGPGTRLTVT.

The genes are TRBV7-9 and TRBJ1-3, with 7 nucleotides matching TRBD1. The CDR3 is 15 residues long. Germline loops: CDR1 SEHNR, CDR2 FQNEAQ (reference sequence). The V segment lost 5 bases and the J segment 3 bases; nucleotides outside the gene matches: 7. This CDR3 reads CASSRQGGDGNTIYF. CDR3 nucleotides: TGTGCCAGCAGCCGACAGGGCGGTGATGGAAACACCATATATTTT.

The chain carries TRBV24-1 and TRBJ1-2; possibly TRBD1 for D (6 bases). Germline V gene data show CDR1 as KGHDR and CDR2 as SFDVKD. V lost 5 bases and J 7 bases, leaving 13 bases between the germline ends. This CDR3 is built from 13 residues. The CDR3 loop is CATSVAGAGGYTF. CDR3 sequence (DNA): TGTGCCACCAGTGTGGCGGGGGCAGGTGGCTACACCTTC.

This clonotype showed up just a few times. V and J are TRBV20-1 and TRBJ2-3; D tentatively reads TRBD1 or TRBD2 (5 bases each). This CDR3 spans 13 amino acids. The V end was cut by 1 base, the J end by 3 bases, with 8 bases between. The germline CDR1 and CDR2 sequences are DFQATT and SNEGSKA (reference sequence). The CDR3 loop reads CSARVGVTDTQYF. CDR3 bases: TGCAGTGCTAGAGTGGGGGTTACAGATACGCAGTATTTT.

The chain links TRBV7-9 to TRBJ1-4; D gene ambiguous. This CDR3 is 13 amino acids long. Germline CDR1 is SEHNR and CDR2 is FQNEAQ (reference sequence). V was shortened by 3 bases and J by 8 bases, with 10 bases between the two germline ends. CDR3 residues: CASSFRGWEKLFF. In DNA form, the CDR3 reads TGTGCCAGCAGCTTCCGAGGCTGGGAAAAACTGTTTTTT.

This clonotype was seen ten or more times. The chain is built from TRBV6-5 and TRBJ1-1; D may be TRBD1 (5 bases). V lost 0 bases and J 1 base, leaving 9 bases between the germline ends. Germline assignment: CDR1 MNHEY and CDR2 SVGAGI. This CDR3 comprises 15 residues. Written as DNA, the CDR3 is TGTGCCAGCAGTTACTCGTCCGGGGGGAACACTGAAGCTTTCTTT. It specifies CASSYSSGGNTEAFF.

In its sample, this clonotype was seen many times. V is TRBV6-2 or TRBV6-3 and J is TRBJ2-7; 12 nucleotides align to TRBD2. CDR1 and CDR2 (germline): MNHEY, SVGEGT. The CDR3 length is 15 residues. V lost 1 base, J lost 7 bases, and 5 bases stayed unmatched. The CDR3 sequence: CASSYFGLAGQEQYF. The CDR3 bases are TGTGCCAGCAGTTACTTCGGACTAGCGGGACAAGAGCAGTACTTC.

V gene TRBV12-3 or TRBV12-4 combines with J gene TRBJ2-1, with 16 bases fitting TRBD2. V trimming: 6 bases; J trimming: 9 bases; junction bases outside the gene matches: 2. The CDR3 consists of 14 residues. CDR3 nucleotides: TGTGCCAGCAGGGGACTAGCGGGAGGGTCTGAGCAGTTCTTC. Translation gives CASRGLAGGSEQFF.

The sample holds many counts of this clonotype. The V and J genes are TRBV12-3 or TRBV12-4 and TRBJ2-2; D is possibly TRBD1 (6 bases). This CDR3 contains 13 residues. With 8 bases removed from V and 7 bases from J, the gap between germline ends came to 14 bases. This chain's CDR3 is CASALQGFGELFF. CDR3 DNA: TGTGCCAGCGCCTTACAGGGCTTCGGGGAGCTGTTTTTT.

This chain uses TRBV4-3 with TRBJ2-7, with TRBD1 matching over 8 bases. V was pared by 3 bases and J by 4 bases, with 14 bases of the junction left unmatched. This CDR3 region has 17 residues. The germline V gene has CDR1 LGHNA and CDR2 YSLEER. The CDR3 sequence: CASSQNLDRGQRYEQYF. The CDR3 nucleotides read TGCGCCAGCAGCCAGAATCTCGACAGGGGCCAACGTTACGAGCAGTACTTC.

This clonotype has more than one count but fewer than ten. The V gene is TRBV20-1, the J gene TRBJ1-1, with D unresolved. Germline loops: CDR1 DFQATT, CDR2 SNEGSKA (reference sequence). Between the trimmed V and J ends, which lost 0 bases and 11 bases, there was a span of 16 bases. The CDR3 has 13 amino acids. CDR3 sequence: CSARDFGYASAFF. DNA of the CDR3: TGCAGTGCTAGAGATTTTGGGTACGCCTCGGCTTTCTTT.